A selection of T cell receptor beta chains follows, all from one sample in a study of graft-versus-host responses after intestinal transplantation. TCRdb's table, derived via immunoSEQ multiplex PCR, lists solely in-frame clones and lacks some. The profile covers 90,000 to 150,000 clones, with over 80% appearing a single time and more than 0.09% taken by the ten largest. These TCRs' antigens remain unknown. The material was unstimulated CD4+ T cells sorted from spleen or lymph node cells, obtained before intestinal transplant. Receptors originate from a human donor who received an intestinal transplant. The CDR3 runs from the conserved cysteine through the conserved F or W. A D gene is named only where the DNA matches it firmly. Size tells how often a clone was seen (once, few, many) or the class of an expanded clone, and some rows leave it out.

D gene: NA; V gene: TRBV29-1; J gene: TRBJ2-1; clone size: NA; CDR3 protein: CSVVLRGFYNEQFF; CDR3 DNA: TGCAGCGTTGTACTGAGAGGGTTCTACAATGAGCAGTTCTTC
D gene: NA; V gene: TRBV12-5; J gene: TRBJ2-2; clone size: NA; CDR3 protein: CASGLVSGSDTGELFF; CDR3 DNA: TGTGCTAGTGGTTTGGTCTCAGGGTCCGACACCGGGGAGCTGTTTTTT
D gene: NA; V gene: TRBV7-9; J gene: TRBJ1-4; clone size: NA; CDR3 protein: CASSRGANNEKLFF; CDR3 DNA: TGTGCCAGCAGCCGAGGGGCCAATAATGAAAAACTGTTTTTT
D gene: NA; V gene: TRBV9; J gene: TRBJ1-2; clone size: NA; CDR3 protein: CASSPRDTPPYGYTF; CDR3 DNA: TGTGCCAGCAGCCCTCGGGACACTCCTCCCTATGGCTACACCTTC
D gene: TRBD2; V gene: TRBV12-5; J gene: TRBJ2-7; clone size: NA; CDR3 protein: CASGLGPGLAYEQYF; CDR3 DNA: TGTGCTAGTGGTTTGGGACCGGGACTAGCCTACGAGCAGTACTTC
D gene: NA; V gene: TRBV5-1; J gene: TRBJ1-1; clone size: NA; CDR3 protein: CASSLFRGGPSDTEAFF; CDR3 DNA: TGCGCCAGCAGCTTGTTCAGAGGGGGGCCCTCCGACACTGAAGCTTTCTTT
D gene: NA; V gene: TRBV5-4; J gene: TRBJ2-3; clone size: NA; CDR3 protein: CASSWGGTNTDTQYF; CDR3 DNA: TGTGCCAGCAGCTGGGGCGGGACCAATACAGATACGCAGTATTTT
D gene: TRBD2; V gene: TRBV6-1; J gene: TRBJ2-1; clone size: NA; CDR3 protein: CASSVTRLAGSNEQFF; CDR3 DNA: TGTGCCAGCAGTGTAACGAGACTAGCGGGTTCCAATGAGCAGTTCTTC
D gene: NA; V gene: TRBV7-2; J gene: TRBJ2-7; clone size: NA; CDR3 protein: CASSPPTGAFGQYF; CDR3 DNA: TGTGCCAGCAGCCCCCCAACCGGGGCCTTCGGGCAGTACTTC
D gene: NA; V gene: TRBV30; J gene: TRBJ2-2; clone size: NA; CDR3 protein: CAWRRATGELFF; CDR3 DNA: TGTGCCTGGAGGCGCGCCACCGGGGAGCTGTTTTTT
D gene: NA; V gene: TRBV5-1; J gene: TRBJ2-1; clone size: once; CDR3 protein: CASSLFGGRDEQFF; CDR3 DNA: TGCGCCAGCAGCTTGTTTGGCGGTCGCGATGAGCAGTTCTTC
D gene: TRBD2; V gene: TRBV30; J gene: TRBJ2-5; clone size: NA; CDR3 protein: CAWSWGTSGQETQYF; CDR3 DNA: TGTGCCTGGAGTTGGGGGACTAGCGGTCAAGAGACCCAGTACTTC
D gene: TRBD2; V gene: TRBV7-2; J gene: TRBJ2-5; clone size: NA; CDR3 protein: CASSHIVTSGFQETQYF; CDR3 DNA: TGTGCCAGCAGCCACATTGTGACTAGCGGATTTCAAGAGACCCAGTACTTC
D gene: NA; V gene: TRBV7-9; J gene: TRBJ1-3; clone size: NA; CDR3 protein: CASSRGAGSSGNTIYF; CDR3 DNA: TGTGCCAGCAGCCGCGGGGCGGGAAGCTCTGGAAACACCATATATTTT
D gene: TRBD2; V gene: TRBV27; J gene: TRBJ2-1; clone size: NA; CDR3 protein: CASSAVAGGPRNEQFF; CDR3 DNA: TGTGCCAGCAGTGCCGTAGCGGGAGGGCCAAGGAATGAGCAGTTCTTC
D gene: NA; V gene: TRBV6-6; J gene: TRBJ2-3; clone size: NA; CDR3 protein: CASRVLGTDTQYF; CDR3 DNA: TGTGCCAGCAGGGTCCTGGGGACAGATACGCAGTATTTT